One T cell receptor (beta chain) is described in this entry. This clonotype was seen many times. Its antigen has not been determined. No base quality information exists; no much larger clone differs at one position. The CDR3 runs 14 amino acids, cysteine and phenylalanine included. Solely the CDR3 DNA is kept, with 42 bases framed from the first base. V drops 2 bases and J drops 4 bases, leaving 14 bases in between. Reading the germline V gene (reference sequence) gives CDR1 DFQATT and CDR2 SNEGSKA. This entry belongs to a study of regulatory T cells in long-lasting Graves disease (dated by TCRdb to the early 2020s). The study in broad terms: Persistent Graves' disease was defined as persistently positive TSH receptor autoantibodies together with antithyroid drug treatment for over 5 years. Patients with persistent Graves' disease were compared with patients with newly diagnosed Graves' disease using TCR sequencing and RNA sequencing of peripheral blood. The study was conducted in China and was registered as a clinical trial. TCR sequencing covered some 13 persistent and roughly 20 newly diagnosed Graves' disease patients, some 35 samples in total. Persistent Graves' disease patients in the clinical cohort had taken antithyroid drugs for approximately 9.5 years on average. Beyond this particular receptor, the publication reports: Sequencing and analysis were limited to the TCR beta chain. The authors noted that the small sample size was a limitation that may lower accuracy. More public clonotypes were shared among persistent patients (over 2,500) than among newly diagnosed patients (roughly 960). The study examined only peripheral blood because the primary lesion, thyroid tissue, could not be accessed. Preferential use of TRBV28, TRBJ1-2 and TRBJ2-5 was observed in persistent disease, whereas TRBV20-1 and TRBJ2-1 were favored in newly diagnosed disease. Persistent Graves' disease patients showed lower TCR Shannon entropy and fewer highly expanded clones than newly diagnosed patients, suggesting clonal expansion.

Library construction relied on multiplex PCR. The sequencer was an Illumina HiSeq 4000. CDR3 regions were amplified by Arm-PCR with iRepertoire HTBI primers to construct TCR beta libraries. Before sequencing, the PCR products underwent gel purification. The study's own analysis went as follows. Gene usage analysis of CDR3 amino acid clonotypes relied on the approximately 60 TRBV and 15 or so TRBJ segments identified across samples. COPE and FqMerger were used to merge filtered high-quality paired reads into contigs. BLAST was used to align contigs to IMGT TRBV, TRBD and TRBJ reference genes, and CDR3 was defined according to IMGT. Any clonotype with a frequency above 0.1% was classified as a highly expanded clone. Shannon entropy served as the measure of repertoire diversity, while the Gini coefficient captured V-J evenness. Public clonotypes were defined as clonotypes shared by more than one individual. The public reads were reprocessed in TCRdb via fastp at Q25 and MiXCR, keeping in-frame beta chains. Duplicate CDR3 protein sequences are folded into a single record with the most common DNA and genes. These V and J calls rely on TCRdb rather than the paper's analysis. The sample data list around 430,000 distinct CDR3 sequences, and 22% of these were observed just once. The ten biggest clones cover roughly 14% of the sample.

The time point label of this sample denotes: persistent/refractory GD, antithyroid drugs over 5 years with positive TRAb. For both TCR sequencing and RNA sequencing, RNA was extracted from PBMCs in TRIzol. The diagnosis of Graves' disease was made according to American Thyroid Association guidelines. Patients were recruited from an endocrinology department in Xi'an, China. Each patient gave around 9.2 milliliters of peripheral blood, collected in an EDTA anticoagulant tube. Ficoll Paque Plus density gradient separation was used to isolate PBMCs, and no further T cell sorting was performed. An Agilent 2100 Bioanalyzer and agarose gel were used to assess RNA quality, and a NanoDrop 2000 was used to measure RNA concentration.

The receptor was derived from a female donor with Graves disease. The specimen comprised peripheral blood mononuclear cells (PBMCs), sampled when the disease was refractory, from a patient treated with antithyroid drugs. Recombination joined TRBV20-1 with TRBJ2-5, with the D gene possibly TRBD1 or TRBD2, each one fitting 6 bases. The sequenced DNA is TGCAGTGCTAGAAAAGCAGAGGGGGGAGAGACCCAGTACTTC. Its product reads: CSARKAEGGETQYF.